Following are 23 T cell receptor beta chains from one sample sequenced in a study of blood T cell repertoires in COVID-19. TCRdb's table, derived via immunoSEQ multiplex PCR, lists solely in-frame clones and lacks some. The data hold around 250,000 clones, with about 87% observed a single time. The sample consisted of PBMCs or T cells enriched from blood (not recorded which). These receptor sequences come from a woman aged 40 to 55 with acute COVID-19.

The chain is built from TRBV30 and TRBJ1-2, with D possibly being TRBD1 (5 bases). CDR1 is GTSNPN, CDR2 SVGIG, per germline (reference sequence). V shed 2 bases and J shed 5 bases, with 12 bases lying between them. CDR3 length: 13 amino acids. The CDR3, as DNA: TGTGCCTGGAGTCGGGGGTCCCATTATGGCTACACCTTC. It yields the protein CAWSRGSHYGYTF. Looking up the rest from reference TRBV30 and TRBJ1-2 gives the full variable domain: SQTIHQWPATLVQPVGSPLSLECTVEGTSNPNLYWYRQAAGRGLQLLFYSVGIGQISSEVPQNLSASRPQDRQFILSSKKLLLSDSGFYLCAWSRGSHYGYTFGSGTRLTVV.

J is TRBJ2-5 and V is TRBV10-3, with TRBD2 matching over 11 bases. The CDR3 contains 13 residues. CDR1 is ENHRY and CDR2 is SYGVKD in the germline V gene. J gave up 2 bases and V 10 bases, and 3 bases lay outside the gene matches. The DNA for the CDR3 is TGTGCCACCCTAGCGGGGGGTCAAGAGACCCAGTACTTC. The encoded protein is CATLAGGQETQYF.

CDR3 bases: TGTGCCAGCAGCCCCTACAGGGGGCCTGATGAAAAACTGTTTTTT. Protein product: CASSPYRGPDEKLFF. The chain carries TRBV5-6 and TRBJ1-4; 9 bases are shared with TRBD1. With 4 bases clipped from V and 6 bases from J, the junction kept 7 bases outside the gene matches. The CDR3 covers 15 residues. Germline CDR1 reads SGHDT; CDR2 reads YYEEEE.

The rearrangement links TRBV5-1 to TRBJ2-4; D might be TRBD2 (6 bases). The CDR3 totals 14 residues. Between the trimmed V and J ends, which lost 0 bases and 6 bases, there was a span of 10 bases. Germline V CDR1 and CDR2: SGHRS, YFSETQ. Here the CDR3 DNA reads TGCGCCAGCAGCTTGGAGTCGGGGGTAAACATTCAGTACTTC. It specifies CASSLESGVNIQYF.

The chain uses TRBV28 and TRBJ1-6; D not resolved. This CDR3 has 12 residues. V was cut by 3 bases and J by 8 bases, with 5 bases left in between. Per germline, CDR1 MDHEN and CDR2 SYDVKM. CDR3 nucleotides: TGTGCCAGCAGTTTTGTAGATTCACCCCTCCACTTT. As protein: CASSFVDSPLHF. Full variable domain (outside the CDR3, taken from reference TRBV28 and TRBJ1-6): DVKVTQSSRYLVKRTGEKVFLECVQDMDHENMFWYRQDPGLGLRLIYFSYDVKMKEKGDIPEGYSVSREKKERFSLILESASTNQTSMYLCASSFVDSPLHFGNGTRLTVT.

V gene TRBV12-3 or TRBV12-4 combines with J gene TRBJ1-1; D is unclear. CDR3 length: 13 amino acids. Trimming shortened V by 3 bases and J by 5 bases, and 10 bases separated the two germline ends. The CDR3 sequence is CASSFGGWTEAFF. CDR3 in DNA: TGTGCCAGCAGTTTCGGTGGTTGGACTGAAGCTTTCTTT.

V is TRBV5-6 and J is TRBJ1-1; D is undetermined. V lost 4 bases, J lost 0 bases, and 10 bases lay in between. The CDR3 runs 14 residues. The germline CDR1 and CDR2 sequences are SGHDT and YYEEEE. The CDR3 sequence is CASSIGTVNTEAFF. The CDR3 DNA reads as TGTGCCAGCAGCATAGGAACAGTGAACACTGAAGCTTTCTTT. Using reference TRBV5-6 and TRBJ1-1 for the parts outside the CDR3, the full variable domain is DAGVTQSPTHLIKTRGQQVTLRCSPKSGHDTVSWYQQALGQGPQFIFQYYEEEERQRGNFPDRFSGHQFPNYSSELNVNALLLGDSALYLCASSIGTVNTEAFFGQGTRLTVV.

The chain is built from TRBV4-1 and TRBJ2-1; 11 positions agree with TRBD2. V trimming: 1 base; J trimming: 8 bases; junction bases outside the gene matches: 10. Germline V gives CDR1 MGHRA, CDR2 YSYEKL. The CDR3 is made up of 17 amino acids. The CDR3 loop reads CASSQATRSSGRHEQFF. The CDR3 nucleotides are TGCGCCAGCAGCCAAGCCACAAGGTCTAGCGGGAGGCATGAGCAGTTCTTC.

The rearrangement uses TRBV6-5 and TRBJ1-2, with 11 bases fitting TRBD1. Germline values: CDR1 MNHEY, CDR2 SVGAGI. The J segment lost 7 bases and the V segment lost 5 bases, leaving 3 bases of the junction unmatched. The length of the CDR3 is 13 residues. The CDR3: CASSLDRGPGYTF. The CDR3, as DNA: TGTGCCAGCAGTCTGGACAGGGGGCCTGGCTACACCTTC.

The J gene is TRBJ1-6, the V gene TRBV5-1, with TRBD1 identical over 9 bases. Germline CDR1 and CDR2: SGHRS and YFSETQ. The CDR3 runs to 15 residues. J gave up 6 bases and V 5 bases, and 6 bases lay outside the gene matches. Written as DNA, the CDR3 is TGCGCCAGCAGATCCAGACAGGGGGGTAATTCACCCCTCCACTTT. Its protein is CASRSRQGGNSPLHF.

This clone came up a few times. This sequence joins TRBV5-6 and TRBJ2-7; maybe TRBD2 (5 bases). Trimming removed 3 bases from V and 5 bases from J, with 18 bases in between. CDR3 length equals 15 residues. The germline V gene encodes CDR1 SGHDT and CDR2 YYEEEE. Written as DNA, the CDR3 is TGTGCCAGCAGCTCGTGGAGGACCAGACTGGACGAGCAGTACGTC. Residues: CASSSWRTRLDEQYV.

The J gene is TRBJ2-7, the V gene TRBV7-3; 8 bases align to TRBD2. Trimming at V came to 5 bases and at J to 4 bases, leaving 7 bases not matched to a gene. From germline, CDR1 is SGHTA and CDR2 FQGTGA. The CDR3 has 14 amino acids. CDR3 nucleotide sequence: TGTGCCAGCAGCGCCAGCGGGAGTGATTACGAGCAGTACTTC. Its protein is CASSASGSDYEQYF.

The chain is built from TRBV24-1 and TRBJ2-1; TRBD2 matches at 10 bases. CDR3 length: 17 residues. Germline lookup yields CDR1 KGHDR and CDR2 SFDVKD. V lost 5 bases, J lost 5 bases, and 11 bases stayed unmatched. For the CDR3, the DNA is TGTGCCACCAGTGGTCTGACGCTAGCGGGAGAGAACAATGAGCAGTTCTTC. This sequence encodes CATSGLTLAGENNEQFF.

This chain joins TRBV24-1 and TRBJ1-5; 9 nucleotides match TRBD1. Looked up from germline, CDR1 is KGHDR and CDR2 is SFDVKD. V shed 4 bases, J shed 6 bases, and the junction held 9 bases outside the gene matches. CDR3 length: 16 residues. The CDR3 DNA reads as TGTGCCACCAGTGAATCGGGACAGGGCTTTCGTCAGCCCCAGCATTTT. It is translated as CATSESGQGFRQPQHF.

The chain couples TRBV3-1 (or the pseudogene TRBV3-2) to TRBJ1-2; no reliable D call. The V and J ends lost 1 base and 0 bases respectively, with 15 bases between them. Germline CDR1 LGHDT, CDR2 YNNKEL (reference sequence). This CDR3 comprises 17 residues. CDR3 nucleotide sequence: TGTGCCAGCAGCCAAGTTAGTCTCCCTAAAGCTAACTATGGCTACACCTTC. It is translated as CASSQVSLPKANYGYTF.

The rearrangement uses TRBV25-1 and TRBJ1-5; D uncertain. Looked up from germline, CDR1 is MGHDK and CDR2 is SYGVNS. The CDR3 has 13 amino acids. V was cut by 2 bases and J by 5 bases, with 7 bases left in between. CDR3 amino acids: CASSENGDQPQHF. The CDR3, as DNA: TGTGCCAGCAGTGAAAACGGGGATCAGCCCCAGCATTTT.

For the CDR3, the DNA is TGCGCCAGCTTGGACAGGGGCACTAACTATGGCTACACCTTC. Its protein product is CASLDRGTNYGYTF. The chain combines TRBV10-2 with TRBJ1-2, with TRBD1 matching 9 bases. The V gene's germline CDR1 is WSHSY and CDR2 SAAADI. V lost 8 bases, J lost 0 bases, and 4 bases stayed unmatched. The CDR3 is 14 residues long.

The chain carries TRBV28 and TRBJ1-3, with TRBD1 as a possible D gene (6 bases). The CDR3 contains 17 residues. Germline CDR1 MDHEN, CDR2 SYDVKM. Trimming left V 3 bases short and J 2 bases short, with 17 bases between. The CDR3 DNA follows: TGTGCCAGCAGTTTTGAGGCAGGGGCCTATACTGGAAACACCATATATTTT. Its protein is CASSFEAGAYTGNTIYF.

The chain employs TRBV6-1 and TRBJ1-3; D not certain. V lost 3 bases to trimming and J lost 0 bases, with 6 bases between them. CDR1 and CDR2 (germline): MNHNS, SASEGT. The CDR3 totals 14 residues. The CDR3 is CASSDPVSGNTIYF. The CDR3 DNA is TGTGCCAGCAGTGACCCTGTCTCTGGAAACACCATATATTTT.

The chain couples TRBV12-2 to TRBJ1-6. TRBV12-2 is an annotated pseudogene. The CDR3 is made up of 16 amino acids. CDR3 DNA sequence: TGTGCAAGTCGCTTCAAATCTGCGGGCCTTGATTCACCCCTCCACTTT. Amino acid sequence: CASRFKSAGLDSPLHF.

DNA of the CDR3: TGTGCCAGCAGTGGACATGCCCGCTCTGGGGCCAACGTCCTGACTTTC. Translated: CASSGHARSGANVLTF. This chain uses TRBV6-1 with TRBJ2-6; D remains ambiguous. V lost 4 bases and J lost 0, with 10 bases in between. The CDR3 has 16 residues. Germline assignment: CDR1 MNHNS and CDR2 SASEGT.

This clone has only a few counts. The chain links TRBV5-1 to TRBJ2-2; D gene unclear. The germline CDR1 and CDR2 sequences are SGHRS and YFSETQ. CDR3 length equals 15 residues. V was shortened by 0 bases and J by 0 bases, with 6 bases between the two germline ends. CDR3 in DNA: TGCGCCAGCAGCTTGGGAGAGGCGAACACCGGGGAGCTGTTTTTT. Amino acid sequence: CASSLGEANTGELFF.

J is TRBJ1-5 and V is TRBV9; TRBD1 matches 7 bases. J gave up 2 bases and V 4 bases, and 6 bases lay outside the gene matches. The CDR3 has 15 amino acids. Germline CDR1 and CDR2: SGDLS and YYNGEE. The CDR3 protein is CASSPQGNGNQPQHF. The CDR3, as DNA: TGTGCCAGCAGCCCACAGGGGAATGGCAATCAGCCCCAGCATTTT.